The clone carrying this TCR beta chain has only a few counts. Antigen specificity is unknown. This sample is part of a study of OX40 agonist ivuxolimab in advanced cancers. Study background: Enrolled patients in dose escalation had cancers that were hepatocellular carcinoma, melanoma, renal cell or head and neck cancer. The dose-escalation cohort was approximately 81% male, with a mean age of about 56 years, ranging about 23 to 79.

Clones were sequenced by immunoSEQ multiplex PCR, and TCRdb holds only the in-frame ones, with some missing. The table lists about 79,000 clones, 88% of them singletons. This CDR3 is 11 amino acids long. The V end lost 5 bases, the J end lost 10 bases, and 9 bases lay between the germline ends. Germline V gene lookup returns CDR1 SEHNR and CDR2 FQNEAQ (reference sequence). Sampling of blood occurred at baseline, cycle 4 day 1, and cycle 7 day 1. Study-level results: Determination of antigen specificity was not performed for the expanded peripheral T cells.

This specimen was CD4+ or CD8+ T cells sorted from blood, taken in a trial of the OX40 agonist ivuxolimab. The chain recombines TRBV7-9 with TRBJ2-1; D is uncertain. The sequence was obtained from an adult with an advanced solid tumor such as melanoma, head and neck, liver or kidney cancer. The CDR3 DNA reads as TGTGCCAGCAGCCCCGTAGGGGAGCAGTTCTTC. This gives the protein CASSPVGEQFF.